Each of the 3 T cell receptor beta chains below was sequenced from the same sample in a study of CD8+CD57+ T cells in acquired aplastic anemia. Genomic DNA was employed as the template in profiling TCR beta VDJ and CDR3. MiXCR, applied by TCRdb to the reads, yields one record per CDR3 protein. Of more than 40,000 distinct CDR3 sequences listed, around 70% are singletons. Sequencing was carried out using sorted CD4+, CD8+, or CD8+CD57+ T cells (not recorded which) from PBMCs. These receptors came from a human donor in good health, serving as a control.

With regard to this clonotype: One junction end does not reproduce the germline sequence, and a read error may be involved. The V gene is TRBV7-9, the J gene TRBJ2-7; D gene unclear. The CDR3 covers 14 residues. The germline V gene encodes CDR1 SEHNR and CDR2 FQNEAQ (reference sequence). The CDR3 DNA reads as TGCGCCAGCAGCCAAGTTCTGGTTGGGTACGAGCAGTACTTC. Its protein is CASSQVLVGYEQYF.

The chain combines TRBV7-9 with TRBJ2-7; D unclear. With 5 bases removed from V and 0 bases from J, the gap between germline ends came to 5 bases. CDR1 and CDR2 from the germline V gene are SEHNR and FQNEAQ (reference sequence). The CDR3 runs to 12 residues. DNA of the CDR3: TGTGCCAGCAGCCGCCTCTCCTACGAGCAGTACTTC. Its protein product is CASSRLSYEQYF.

This sequence joins TRBV10-3 and TRBJ1-3, with unresolved D. Per the germline V gene, CDR1 is ENHRY and CDR2 is SYGVKD. This CDR3 comprises 16 residues. V lost 1 base, J lost 0 bases, and 10 bases lay in between. The chain's CDR3 is CAISEFVGISGNTIYF. CDR3 coding DNA: TGTGCCATCAGTGAGTTCGTCGGAATCTCTGGAAACACCATATATTTT.